The 12 T cell receptor beta chains below come from one sample, sequenced in a study of CD8+ T cells in alopecia areata. Obtained from alopecia areata patients were lesional scalp punch biopsies along with peripheral blood. cDNA serving as the sequencing template came from extracted, reverse transcribed RNA. Profiled with immunoSEQ multiplex PCR; TCRdb holds only in-frame clones, not every one. This table has approximately 13,000 clones, about 50% appearing once. The material sequenced was skin, taken at week 0. The source of these receptors is a human donor with alopecia areata.

This clone occurred a few times. This chain joins TRBV18 and TRBJ1-2, with D maybe TRBD1 (6 bases). V lost 3 bases to trimming and J lost 3 bases, with 8 bases between them. This CDR3 contains 13 residues. Germline values: CDR1 KGHSH, CDR2 LQKENI. The CDR3 coding sequence is TGTGCCAGCTCACCGCCAGGGGACTATGGCTACACCTTC. It yields the protein CASSPPGDYGYTF.

The rearrangement uses TRBV7-6 and TRBJ1-4; the D gene is possibly TRBD1 (6 bases). Germline CDR1 is SGHVS and CDR2 is FNYEAQ. V lost 4 bases, J lost 8 bases, and 20 bases lay in between. The CDR3 totals 16 residues. The CDR3 protein is CASSSLLWGGGEKLFF. CDR3 nucleotides: TGTGCCAGCAGCTCCCTATTATGGGGGGGCGGGGAAAAACTGTTTTTT.

The chain combines TRBV2 with TRBJ2-4; 7 nucleotides match TRBD1. Germline CDR1 reads SNHLY; CDR2 reads FYNNEI. V trimming: 4 bases; J trimming: 4 bases; junction bases outside the gene matches: 4. The CDR3 is 14 residues long. The CDR3 coding sequence is TGTGCCAGCAGTGGACCGGGACAGAAAAACATTCAGTACTTC. It translates to CASSGPGQKNIQYF.

The V gene is TRBV12-5, the J gene TRBJ2-3; D is possibly TRBD1 (5 bases). Germline V gene lookup returns CDR1 LGHNT and CDR2 FRNRAP. The ends were cut back, 7 bases at V and 1 base at J, with 18 bases in the middle. This CDR3 has 16 residues. In nucleotides, the CDR3 is TGTGCTAGTGCCAAAGGGGTGGGCCTTGGCACAGATACGCAGTATTTT. This gives the protein CASAKGVGLGTDTQYF.

Turning to this clone: This specimen includes other DNA sequences encoding the same CDR3. The chain is built from TRBV4-3 and TRBJ2-5; perhaps D is TRBD1 or TRBD2 (6 bases each). Trimming pared 0 bases from V and 2 bases from J, leaving 10 bases between. Germline V lookup: CDR1 LGHNA, CDR2 YSLEER. This CDR3 is 15 amino acids long. Written as DNA, the CDR3 is TGCGCCAGCAGCCAAGATAGGAGGGGGCAAGAGACCCAGTACTTC. It is translated as CASSQDRRGQETQYF.

This sequence joins TRBV27 and TRBJ1-5; D gene ambiguous. Trimming took 7 bases from V and 2 from J, leaving 15 bases between them. Germline CDR1 and CDR2: MNHEY and SMNVEV (reference sequence). The CDR3 contains 15 residues. The CDR3 loop reads CASKNKLWGNQPQHF. CDR3 DNA sequence: TGTGCCAGCAAAAACAAGCTTTGGGGCAATCAGCCCCAGCATTTT.

The chain recombines TRBV29-1 with TRBJ2-7; D is unresolved. CDR1 and CDR2 from the germline V gene are SQVTM and ANQGSEA. The CDR3 length is 10 residues. Trimming took off 4 bases at V and 5 bases at J, with 6 bases between the two ends. CDR3 sequence (DNA): TGCAGCGTTGGGCGTGACGAGCAGTACTTC. Residues: CSVGRDEQYF.

The V and J genes are TRBV28 and TRBJ2-2, with 9 bases lining up with TRBD1. J was trimmed by 4 bases and V by 7 bases; bases with no gene match: 13. The CDR3 spans 17 residues. Germline V gene sequence: CDR1 MDHEN, CDR2 SYDVKM. The CDR3 region is CASTILGTGFFTGELFF. The CDR3 DNA reads as TGTGCCAGCACTATCTTGGGGACAGGGTTTTTCACCGGGGAGCTGTTTTTT. Full variable domain (outside the CDR3, taken from reference TRBV28 and TRBJ2-2): DVKVTQSSRYLVKRTGEKVFLECVQDMDHENMFWYRQDPGLGLRLIYFSYDVKMKEKGDIPEGYSVSREKKERFSLILESASTNQTSMYLCASTILGTGFFTGELFFGEGSRLTVL.

This clone is medium-sized by share. This chain links TRBV28 with TRBJ2-1; tentative D call: TRBD1 (6 bases). CDR1 is MDHEN and CDR2 is SYDVKM in the germline V gene. V lost 4 bases and J lost 6, with 22 bases in between. This CDR3 spans 17 amino acids. In DNA form, the CDR3 reads TGTGCCAGCAGTTGGTCTTTCTACGGTACAGGGCGCAATGAGCAGTTCTTC. Protein: CASSWSFYGTGRNEQFF.

Only a few counts were recorded for this clone. The same CDR3 also results from other DNA sequences found in this sample. V gene TRBV2 combines with J gene TRBJ2-3; 9 nucleotides match TRBD1. The CDR3 is 15 residues long. The V gene's germline CDR1 is SNHLY and CDR2 FYNNEI. Trimming cost V 3 bases and J 1 base; bases outside gene matches: 2. The CDR3 DNA reads as TGTGCCAGCAGTGACCGGACAGGGGGCACAGATACGCAGTATTTT. Encoded protein: CASSDRTGGTDTQYF.

This clone came up a few times. The CDR3 loop is CAWTYFQGGAFF. CDR3 bases: TGTGCCTGGACCTATTTCCAGGGAGGAGCTTTCTTT. This rearrangement joins TRBV30 to TRBJ1-1; possibly TRBD1 for D (5 bases). Germline values: CDR1 GTSNPN, CDR2 SVGIG (reference sequence). V gave up 4 bases and J gave up 10 bases, with 16 bases separating them. CDR3 length: 12 residues.

The V call is TRBV11-3, the J call TRBJ2-3; the D gene is possibly TRBD2 (7 bases). The V gene lost 6 bases and the J gene lost 2 bases, with 12 bases spanning the gap. This CDR3 spans 14 amino acids. Germline values: CDR1 SGHNT, CDR2 YENEEA. This CDR3 is CASSAGAPTDTQYF. The CDR3 DNA follows: TGTGCCAGCAGTGCGGGGGCCCCCACAGATACGCAGTATTTT.